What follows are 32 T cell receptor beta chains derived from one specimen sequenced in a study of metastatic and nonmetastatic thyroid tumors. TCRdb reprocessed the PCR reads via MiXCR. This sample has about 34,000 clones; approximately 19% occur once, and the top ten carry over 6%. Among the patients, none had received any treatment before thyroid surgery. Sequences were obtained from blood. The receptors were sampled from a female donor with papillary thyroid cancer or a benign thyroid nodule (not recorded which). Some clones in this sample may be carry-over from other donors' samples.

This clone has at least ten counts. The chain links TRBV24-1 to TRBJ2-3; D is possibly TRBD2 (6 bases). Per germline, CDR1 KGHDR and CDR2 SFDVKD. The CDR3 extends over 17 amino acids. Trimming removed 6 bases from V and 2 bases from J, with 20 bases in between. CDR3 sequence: CATSHVNRDFNTDTQYF. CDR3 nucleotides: TGTGCCACCAGTCACGTTAACCGGGACTTCAACACAGATACGCAGTATTTT.

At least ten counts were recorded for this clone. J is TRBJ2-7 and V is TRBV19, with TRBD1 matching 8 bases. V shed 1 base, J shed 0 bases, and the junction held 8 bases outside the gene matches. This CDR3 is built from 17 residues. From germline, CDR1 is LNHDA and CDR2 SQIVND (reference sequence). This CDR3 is CASSIGTPGTGSYEQYF. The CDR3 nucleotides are TGTGCCAGTAGTATAGGCACCCCCGGGACAGGCTCCTACGAGCAGTACTTC.

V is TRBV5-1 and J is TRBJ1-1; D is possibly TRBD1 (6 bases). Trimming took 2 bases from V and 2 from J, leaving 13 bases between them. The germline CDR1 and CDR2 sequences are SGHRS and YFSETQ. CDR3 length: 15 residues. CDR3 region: CASSLGGTINTEAFF. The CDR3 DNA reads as TGCGCCAGCAGCTTAGGGGGGACGATTAACACTGAAGCTTTCTTT.

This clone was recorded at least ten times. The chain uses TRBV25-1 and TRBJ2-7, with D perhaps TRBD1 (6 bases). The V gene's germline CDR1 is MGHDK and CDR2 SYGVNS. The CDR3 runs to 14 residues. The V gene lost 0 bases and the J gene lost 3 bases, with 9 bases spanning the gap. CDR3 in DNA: TGTGCCAGCAGTGAATATGAGGGACACTACGAGCAGTACTTC. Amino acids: CASSEYEGHYEQYF.

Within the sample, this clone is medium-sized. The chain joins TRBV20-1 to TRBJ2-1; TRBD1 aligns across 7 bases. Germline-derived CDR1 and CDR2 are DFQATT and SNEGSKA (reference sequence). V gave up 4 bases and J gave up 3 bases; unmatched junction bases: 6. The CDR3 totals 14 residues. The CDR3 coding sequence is TGCAGTGCTACCACGGACAGGAACTACAATGAGCAGTTCTTC. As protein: CSATTDRNYNEQFF.

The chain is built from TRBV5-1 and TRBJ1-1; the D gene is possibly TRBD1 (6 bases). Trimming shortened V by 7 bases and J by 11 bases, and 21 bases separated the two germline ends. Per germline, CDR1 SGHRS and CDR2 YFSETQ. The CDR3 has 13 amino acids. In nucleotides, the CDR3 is TGCGCCAGCTCCGAGTGGGGGGCTAATGAGGCTTTCTTT. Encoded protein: CASSEWGANEAFF.

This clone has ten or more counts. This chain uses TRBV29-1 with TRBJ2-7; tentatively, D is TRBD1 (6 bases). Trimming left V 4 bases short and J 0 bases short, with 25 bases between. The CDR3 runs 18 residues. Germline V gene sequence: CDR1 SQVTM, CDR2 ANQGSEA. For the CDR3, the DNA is TGCAGCGTTGCCCCCGTTCCGCCAGGGGCCTCTAGCTCCTACGAGCAGTACTTC. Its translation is CSVAPVPPGASSSYEQYF.

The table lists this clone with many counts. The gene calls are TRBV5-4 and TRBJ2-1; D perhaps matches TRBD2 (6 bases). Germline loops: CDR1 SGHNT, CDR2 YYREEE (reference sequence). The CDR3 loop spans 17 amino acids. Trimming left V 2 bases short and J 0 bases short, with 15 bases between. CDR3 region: CASSFQSSGSSYNEQFF. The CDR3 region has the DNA TGTGCCAGCAGCTTTCAATCCAGCGGGTCCTCCTACAATGAGCAGTTCTTC.

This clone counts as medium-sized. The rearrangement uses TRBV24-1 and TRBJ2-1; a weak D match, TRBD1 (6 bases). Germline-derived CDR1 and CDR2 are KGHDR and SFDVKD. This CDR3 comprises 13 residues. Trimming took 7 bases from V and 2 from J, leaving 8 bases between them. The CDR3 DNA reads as TGTGCCACCAGCAGGGGTCCCTACAATGAGCAGTTCTTC. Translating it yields CATSRGPYNEQFF.

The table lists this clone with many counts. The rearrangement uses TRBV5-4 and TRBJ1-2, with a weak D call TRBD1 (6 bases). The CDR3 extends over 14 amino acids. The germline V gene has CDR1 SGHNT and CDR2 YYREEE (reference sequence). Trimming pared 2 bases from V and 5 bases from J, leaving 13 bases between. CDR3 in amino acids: CASSLAGTNYGYTF. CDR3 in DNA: TGTGCCAGCAGCTTAGCCGGGACAAATTATGGCTACACCTTC. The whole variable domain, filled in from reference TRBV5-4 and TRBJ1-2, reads ETGVTQSPTHLIKTRGQQVTLRCSSQSGHNTVSWYQQALGQGPQFIFQYYREEENGRGNFPPRFSGLQFPNYSSELNVNALELDDSALYLCASSLAGTNYGYTFGSGTRLTVV.

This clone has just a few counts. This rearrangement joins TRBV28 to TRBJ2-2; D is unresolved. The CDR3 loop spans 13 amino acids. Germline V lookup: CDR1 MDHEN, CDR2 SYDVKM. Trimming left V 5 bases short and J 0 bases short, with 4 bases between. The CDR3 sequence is CASSTANTGELFF. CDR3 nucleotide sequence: TGTGCCAGCAGTACAGCGAACACCGGGGAGCTGTTTTTT.

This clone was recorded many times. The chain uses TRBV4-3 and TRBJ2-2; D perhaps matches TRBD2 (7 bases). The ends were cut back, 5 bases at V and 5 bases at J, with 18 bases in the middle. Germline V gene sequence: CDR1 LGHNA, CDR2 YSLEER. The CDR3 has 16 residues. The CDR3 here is CASSRVWGGATGELFF. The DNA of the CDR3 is TGCGCCAGCAGCAGAGTTTGGGGGGGCGCAACCGGGGAGCTGTTTTTT.

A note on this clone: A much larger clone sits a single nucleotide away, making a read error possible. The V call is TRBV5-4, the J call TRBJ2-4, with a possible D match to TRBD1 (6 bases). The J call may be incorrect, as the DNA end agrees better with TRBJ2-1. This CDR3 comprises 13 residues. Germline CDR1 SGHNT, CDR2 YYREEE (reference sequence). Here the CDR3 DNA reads TGTGCCAGCAGCCACAGACAGGACGGTGAGCAGTTCTTC. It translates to CASSHRQDGEQFF.

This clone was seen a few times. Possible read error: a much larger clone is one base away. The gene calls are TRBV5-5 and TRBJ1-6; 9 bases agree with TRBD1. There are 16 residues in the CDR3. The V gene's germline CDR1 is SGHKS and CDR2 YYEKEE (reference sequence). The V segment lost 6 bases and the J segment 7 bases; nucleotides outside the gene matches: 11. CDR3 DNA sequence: TGTGCCAGCATCTCACAGGGGGCCAGGGGGAATTCACCCCTCCACTTT. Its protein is CASISQGARGNSPLHF.

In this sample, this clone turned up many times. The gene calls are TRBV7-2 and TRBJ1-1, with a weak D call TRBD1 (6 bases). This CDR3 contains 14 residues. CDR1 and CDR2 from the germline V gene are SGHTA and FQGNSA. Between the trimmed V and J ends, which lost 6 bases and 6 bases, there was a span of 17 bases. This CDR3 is CASRIDWTVPEAFF. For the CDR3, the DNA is TGTGCCAGCAGGATAGATTGGACAGTCCCTGAAGCTTTCTTT.

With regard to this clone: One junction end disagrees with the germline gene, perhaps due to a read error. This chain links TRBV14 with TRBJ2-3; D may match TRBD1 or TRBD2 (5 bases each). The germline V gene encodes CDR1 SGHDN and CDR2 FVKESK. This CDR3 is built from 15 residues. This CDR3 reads CASGQGASSTDTKYF. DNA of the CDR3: TGTGCCAGCGGCCAAGGGGCCTCTAGCACAGATACGAAGTATTTT.

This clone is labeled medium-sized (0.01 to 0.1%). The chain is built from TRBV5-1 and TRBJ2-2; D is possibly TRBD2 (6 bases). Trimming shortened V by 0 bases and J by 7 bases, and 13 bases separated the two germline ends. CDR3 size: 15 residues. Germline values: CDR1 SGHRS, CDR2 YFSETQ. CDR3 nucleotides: TGCGCCAGCAGCTTGGTGGCAGGGACTGGCGGGGAGCTGTTTTTT. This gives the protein CASSLVAGTGGELFF.

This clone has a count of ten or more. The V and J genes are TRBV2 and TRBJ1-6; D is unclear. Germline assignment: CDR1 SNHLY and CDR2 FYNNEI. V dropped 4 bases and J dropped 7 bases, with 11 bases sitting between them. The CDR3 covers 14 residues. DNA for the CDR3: TGTGCCAGCAGTGGTCGACGGAACAATTCACCCCTCCACTTT. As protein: CASSGRRNNSPLHF.

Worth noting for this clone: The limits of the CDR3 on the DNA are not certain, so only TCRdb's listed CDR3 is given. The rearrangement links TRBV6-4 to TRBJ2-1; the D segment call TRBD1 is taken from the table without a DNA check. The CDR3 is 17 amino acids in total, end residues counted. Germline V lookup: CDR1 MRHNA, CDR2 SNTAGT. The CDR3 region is CACSARDGRVTYNEQFF.

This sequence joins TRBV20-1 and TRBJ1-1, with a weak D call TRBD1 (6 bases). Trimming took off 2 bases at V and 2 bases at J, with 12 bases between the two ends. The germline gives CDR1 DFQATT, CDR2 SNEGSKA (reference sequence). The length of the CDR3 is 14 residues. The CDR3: CSARSDSLNTEAFF. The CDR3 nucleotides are TGCAGTGCTAGATCGGACAGCCTAAACACTGAAGCTTTCTTT.

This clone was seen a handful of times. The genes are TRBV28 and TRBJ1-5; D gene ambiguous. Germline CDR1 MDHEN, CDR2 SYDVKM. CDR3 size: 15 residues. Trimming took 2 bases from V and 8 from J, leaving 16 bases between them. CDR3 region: CASSLVTQGNKPQHF. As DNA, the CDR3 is TGTGCCAGCAGTTTAGTCACGCAAGGAAATAAGCCCCAGCATTTT.

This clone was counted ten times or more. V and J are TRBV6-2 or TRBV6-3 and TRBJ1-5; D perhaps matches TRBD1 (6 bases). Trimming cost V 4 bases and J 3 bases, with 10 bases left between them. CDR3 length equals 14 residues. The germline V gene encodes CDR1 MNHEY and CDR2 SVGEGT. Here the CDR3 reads CASSSTGTNQPQHF. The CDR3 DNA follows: TGTGCCAGCAGTTCCACAGGGACCAATCAGCCCCAGCATTTT.

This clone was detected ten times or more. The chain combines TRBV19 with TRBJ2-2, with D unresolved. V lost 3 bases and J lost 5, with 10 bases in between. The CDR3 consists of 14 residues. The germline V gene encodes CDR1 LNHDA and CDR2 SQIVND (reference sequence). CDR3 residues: CASSIMEFTGELFF. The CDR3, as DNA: TGTGCCAGTAGTATTATGGAATTTACCGGGGAGCTGTTTTTT.

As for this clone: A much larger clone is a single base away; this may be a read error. The CDR3, as DNA: TGTGCCAGCAGCTTAAATGGGGGGCCGGCCATGATGGAGACCCAGTACTTC. Translated, it gives CASSLNGGPAMMETQYF. V and J are TRBV11-2 and TRBJ2-7; either TRBD1 or TRBD2 may fit D (6 bases each). TRBJ2-5 explains the end of the DNA better; the J call may be wrong. CDR3 length: 17 amino acids. CDR1 is SGHAT, CDR2 FQNNGV, per germline.

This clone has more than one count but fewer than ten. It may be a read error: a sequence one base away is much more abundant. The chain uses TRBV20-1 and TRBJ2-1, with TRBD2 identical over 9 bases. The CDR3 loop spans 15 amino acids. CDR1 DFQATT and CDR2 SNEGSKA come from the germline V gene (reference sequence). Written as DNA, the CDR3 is TGCAGGGGTAATCCGGGACTAGCTTATTACAGTGAGCAGTTCTTC. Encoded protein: CRGNPGLAYYSEQFF.

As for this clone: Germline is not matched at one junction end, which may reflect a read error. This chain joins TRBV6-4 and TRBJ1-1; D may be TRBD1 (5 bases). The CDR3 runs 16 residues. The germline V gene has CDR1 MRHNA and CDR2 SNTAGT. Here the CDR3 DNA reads TGTGCCAGCAGTGCCCTGGGTCGGGGGGGAAACACTGAAGATTTCTTT. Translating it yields CASSALGRGGNTEDFF.

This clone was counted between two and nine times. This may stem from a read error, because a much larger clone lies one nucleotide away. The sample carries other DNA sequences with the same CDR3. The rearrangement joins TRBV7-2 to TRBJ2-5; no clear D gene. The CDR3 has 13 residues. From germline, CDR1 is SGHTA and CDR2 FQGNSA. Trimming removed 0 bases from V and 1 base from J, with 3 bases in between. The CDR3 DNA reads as TGTGCCAGCAGCTTAGCTCGCCAAGAGACCCAGTACTTC. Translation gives CASSLARQETQYF.

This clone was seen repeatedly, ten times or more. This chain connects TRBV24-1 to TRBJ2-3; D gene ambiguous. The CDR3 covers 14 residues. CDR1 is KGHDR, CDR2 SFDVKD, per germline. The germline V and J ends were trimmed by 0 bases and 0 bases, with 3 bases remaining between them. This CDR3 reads CATSDLGSTDTQYF. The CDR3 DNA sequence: TGTGCCACCAGTGATTTGGGGAGCACAGATACGCAGTATTTT.

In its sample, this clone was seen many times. The CDR3 is CATSLDLEGYTEAFF. The CDR3 DNA is TGTGCCACCAGTCTAGATTTGGAGGGGTACACTGAAGCTTTCTTT. This chain links TRBV15 with TRBJ1-1; weak D call: TRBD1 (5 bases). The CDR3 contains 15 residues. V lost 6 bases and J 3 bases, leaving 17 bases between the germline ends. Germline V gene lookup returns CDR1 LNHNV and CDR2 YYDKDF (reference sequence).

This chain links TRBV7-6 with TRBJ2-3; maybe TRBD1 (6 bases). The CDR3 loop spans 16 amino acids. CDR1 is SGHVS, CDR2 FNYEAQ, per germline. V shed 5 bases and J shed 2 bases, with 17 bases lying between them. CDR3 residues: CASSQATGHHTDTQYF. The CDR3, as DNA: TGTGCCAGCAGCCAAGCGACAGGCCACCACACAGATACGCAGTATTTT.

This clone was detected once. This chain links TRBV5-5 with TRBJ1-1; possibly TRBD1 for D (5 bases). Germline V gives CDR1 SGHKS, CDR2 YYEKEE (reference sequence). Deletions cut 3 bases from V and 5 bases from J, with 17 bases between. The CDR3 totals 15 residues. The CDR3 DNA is TGTGCCAGCAGCTCCCGGGACGGGACTAAAACTGAAGCTTTCTTT. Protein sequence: CASSSRDGTKTEAFF.

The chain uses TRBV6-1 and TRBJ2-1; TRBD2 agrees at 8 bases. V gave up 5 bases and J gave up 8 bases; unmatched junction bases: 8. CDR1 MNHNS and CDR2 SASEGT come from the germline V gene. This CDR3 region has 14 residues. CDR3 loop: CASSFKRGCYEQFF. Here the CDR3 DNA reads TGTGCCAGCAGTTTTAAGCGGGGGTGTTATGAGCAGTTCTTC.